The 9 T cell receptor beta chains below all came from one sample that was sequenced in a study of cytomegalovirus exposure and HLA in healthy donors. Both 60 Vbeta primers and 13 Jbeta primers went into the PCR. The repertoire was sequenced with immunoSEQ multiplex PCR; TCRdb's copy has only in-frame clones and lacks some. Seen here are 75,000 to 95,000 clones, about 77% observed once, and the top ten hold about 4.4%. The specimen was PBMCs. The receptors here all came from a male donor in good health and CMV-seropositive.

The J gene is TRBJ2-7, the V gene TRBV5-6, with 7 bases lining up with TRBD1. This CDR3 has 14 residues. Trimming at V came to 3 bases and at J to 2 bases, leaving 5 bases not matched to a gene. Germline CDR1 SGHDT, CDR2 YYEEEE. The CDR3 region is CASSWRTGTYEQYF. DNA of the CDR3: TGTGCCAGCAGCTGGAGGACAGGAACCTACGAGCAGTACTTC.

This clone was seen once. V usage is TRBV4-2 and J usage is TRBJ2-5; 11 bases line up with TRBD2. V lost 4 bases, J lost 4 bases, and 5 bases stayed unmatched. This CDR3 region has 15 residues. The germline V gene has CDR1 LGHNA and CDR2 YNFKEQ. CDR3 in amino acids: CASSPASGGTETQYF. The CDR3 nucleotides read TGTGCCAGCAGCCCGGCTAGCGGGGGGACAGAGACCCAGTACTTC.

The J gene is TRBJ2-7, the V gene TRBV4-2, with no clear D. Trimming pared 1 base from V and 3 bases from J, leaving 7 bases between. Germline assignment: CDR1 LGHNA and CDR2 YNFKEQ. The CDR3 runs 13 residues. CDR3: CASSQVFGYEQYF. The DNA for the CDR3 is TGTGCCAGCAGCCAAGTGTTCGGCTACGAGCAGTACTTC.

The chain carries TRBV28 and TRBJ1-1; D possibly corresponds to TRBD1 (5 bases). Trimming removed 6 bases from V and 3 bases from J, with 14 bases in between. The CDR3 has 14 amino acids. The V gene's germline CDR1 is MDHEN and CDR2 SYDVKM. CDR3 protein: CASSHLWGDTEAFF. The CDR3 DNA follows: TGTGCCAGCAGCCACCTTTGGGGGGACACTGAAGCTTTCTTT.

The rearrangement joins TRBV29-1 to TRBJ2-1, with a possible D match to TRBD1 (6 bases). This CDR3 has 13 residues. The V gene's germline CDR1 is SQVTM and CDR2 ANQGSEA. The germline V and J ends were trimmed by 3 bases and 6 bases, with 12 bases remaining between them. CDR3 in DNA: TGCAGCGTTGATGGGACATTGCGCAATGAGCAGTTCTTC. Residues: CSVDGTLRNEQFF.

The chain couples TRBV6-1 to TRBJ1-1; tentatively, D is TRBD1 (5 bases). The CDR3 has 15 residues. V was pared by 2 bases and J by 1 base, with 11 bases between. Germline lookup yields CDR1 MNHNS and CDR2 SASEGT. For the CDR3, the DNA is TGTGCCAGCAGTGAATCGGGGGGAACGAACACTGAAGCTTTCTTT. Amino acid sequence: CASSESGGTNTEAFF.

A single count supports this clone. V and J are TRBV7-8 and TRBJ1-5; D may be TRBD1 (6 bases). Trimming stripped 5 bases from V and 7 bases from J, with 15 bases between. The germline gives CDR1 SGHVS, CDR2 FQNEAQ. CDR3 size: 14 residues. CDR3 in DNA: TGTGCCAGCAGCCAAAGGGGGGGGGAGCAGCCCCAGCATTTT. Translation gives CASSQRGGEQPQHF.

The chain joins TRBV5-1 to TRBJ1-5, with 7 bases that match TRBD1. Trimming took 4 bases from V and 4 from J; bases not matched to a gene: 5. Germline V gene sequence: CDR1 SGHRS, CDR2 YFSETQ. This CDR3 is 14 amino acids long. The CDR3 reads CASSPGQSNQPQHF. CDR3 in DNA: TGCGCCAGCAGCCCGGGACAGAGTAATCAGCCCCAGCATTTT.

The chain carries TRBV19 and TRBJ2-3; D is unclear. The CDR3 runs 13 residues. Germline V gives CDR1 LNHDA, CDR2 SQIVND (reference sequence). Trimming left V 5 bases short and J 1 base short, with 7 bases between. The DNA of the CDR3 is TGTGCCAGTAGTCAGGCCGGCACAGATACGCAGTATTTT. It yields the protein CASSQAGTDTQYF.